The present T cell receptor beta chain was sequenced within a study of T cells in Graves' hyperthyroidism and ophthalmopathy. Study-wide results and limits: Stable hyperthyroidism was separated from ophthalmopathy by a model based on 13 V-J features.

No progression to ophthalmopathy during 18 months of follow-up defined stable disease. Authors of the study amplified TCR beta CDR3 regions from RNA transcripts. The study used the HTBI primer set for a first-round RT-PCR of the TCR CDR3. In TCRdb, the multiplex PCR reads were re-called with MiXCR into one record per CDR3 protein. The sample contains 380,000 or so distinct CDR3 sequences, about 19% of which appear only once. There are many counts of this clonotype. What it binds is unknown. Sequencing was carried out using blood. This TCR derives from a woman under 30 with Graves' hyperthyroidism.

The CDR3 coding sequence is TGTGCCAGCAGTTACCTAACAGGCCCTTCGGGGGGTTACAGCAATCAGCCCCAGCATTTT. As protein: CASSYLTGPSGGYSNQPQHF. The chain recombines TRBV6-6 with TRBJ1-5; tentative D call: TRBD1 (5 bases). CDR1 is MNHNY, CDR2 SVGAGI, per germline (reference sequence). Trimming shortened V by 2 bases and J by 1 base, and 24 bases separated the two germline ends. CDR3 length: 20 amino acids.